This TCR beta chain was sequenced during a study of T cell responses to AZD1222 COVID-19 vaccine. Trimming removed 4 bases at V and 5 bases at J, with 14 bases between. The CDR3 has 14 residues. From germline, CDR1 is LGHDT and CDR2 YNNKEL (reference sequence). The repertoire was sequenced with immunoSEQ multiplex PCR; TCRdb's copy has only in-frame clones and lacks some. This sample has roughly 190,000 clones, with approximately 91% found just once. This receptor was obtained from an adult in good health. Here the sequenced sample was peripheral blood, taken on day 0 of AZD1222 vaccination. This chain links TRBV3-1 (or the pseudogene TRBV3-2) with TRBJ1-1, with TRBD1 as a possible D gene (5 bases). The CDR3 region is CASSPAGGMTEAFF. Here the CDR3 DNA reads TGTGCCAGCAGCCCCGCGGGGGGGATGACTGAAGCTTTCTTT.